Shown below are 2 T cell receptor beta chains from a single sample sequenced in a study of TIL therapy for anti-PD-1-resistant metastatic lung cancer. This was the immunoSEQ v3 assay. Repertoires were generated with immunoSEQ multiplex PCR, while TCRdb's copy carries only in-frame clones and drops some. The top ten clones hold 1.8% of a sample with under 70,000 clones, 70% to 75% of them seen once. The time point: pre-treatment sample, taken before nivolumab and TIL therapy. Here the sequenced sample was blood, taken at baseline. Receptors were obtained from a person between 25 and 79 years old with non-small cell lung cancer.

As regards this clone: A junction end diverges from the germline sequence, so it may reflect a read error. This chain connects TRBV29-1 to TRBJ1-1; TRBD1 is a possible D gene (5 bases). Germline CDR1 SQVTM, CDR2 ANQGSEA. CDR3 size: 14 residues. CDR3 region: CSVVGWGVKTEAFF. The CDR3 region has the DNA TGCAGCGTTGTCGGGTGGGGGGTGAAAACTGAAGCTTTCTTT.

The CDR3 spells CASSETWAGRINIQYF. DNA of the CDR3: TGTGCCAGCAGCGAGACCTGGGCTGGGAGGATAAACATTCAGTACTTC. The rearrangement links TRBV7-8 to TRBJ2-4; D possibly corresponds to TRBD2 (6 bases). The germline gives CDR1 SGHVS, CDR2 FQNEAQ. The CDR3 runs to 16 residues. V dropped 5 bases and J dropped 6 bases, with 20 bases sitting between them. Combining the CDR3 with reference TRBV7-8 and TRBJ2-4 gives the whole variable domain GAGVSQSPRYKVAKRGQDVALRCDPISGHVSLFWYQQALGQGPEFLTYFQNEAQLDKSGLPSDRFFAERPEGSVSTLKIQRTQQEDSAVYLCASSETWAGRINIQYFGAGTRLSVL.